These 32 T cell receptor beta chains originate from one sample sequenced in a study of blood T cell repertoires in COVID-19. TCRdb keeps only in-frame clones here, not all; method: immunoSEQ multiplex PCR. The table records about 120,000 clones, 90% of them present only once. Sequencing was performed on peripheral blood. The receptors stem from a woman aged 60-75 years with COVID-19, enrolled during active disease.

This clone is a singleton in its sample. J is TRBJ2-5 and V is TRBV10-3; D call uncertain. This CDR3 is built from 14 residues. Germline CDR1 is ENHRY and CDR2 is SYGVKD. The V end was cut by 0 bases, the J end by 2 bases, with 7 bases between. This chain's CDR3 is CAISESPGQETQYF. The CDR3 DNA reads TGTGCCATCAGTGAGTCGCCAGGTCAAGAGACCCAGTACTTC.

The chain joins TRBV6-1 to TRBJ2-5; 9 positions agree with TRBD1. This CDR3 spans 15 amino acids. The V and J ends lost 3 bases and 1 base, in that order; junction bases with no gene match: 3. Germline lookup yields CDR1 MNHNS and CDR2 SASEGT. The CDR3 coding sequence is TGTGCCAGCAGTGAGAGACAGGGGGGCCAAGAGACCCAGTACTTC. It encodes CASSERQGGQETQYF.

This clone was seen a few times. V and J are TRBV7-2 and TRBJ1-2; 9 positions match TRBD1. The CDR3 extends over 15 amino acids. The trim removed 1 base at V and 7 bases at J, leaving 7 bases unmatched. Germline lookup yields CDR1 SGHTA and CDR2 FQGNSA. The CDR3 bases are TGTGCCAGCAGCTTAGACAGGGGGCCTGGTCGTGGCTACACCTTC. Its protein product is CASSLDRGPGRGYTF.

A single count supports this clone. CDR3 coding DNA: TGTGCCAGCAGGGAGGACAGGGGGACCTCTGGAAACACCATATATTTT. Its translation: CASREDRGTSGNTIYF. The V gene is TRBV2, the J gene TRBJ1-3; TRBD1 matches at 10 bases. The CDR3 runs 16 residues. The V and J ends lost 6 bases and 0 bases, in that order; junction bases with no gene match: 5. The germline gives CDR1 SNHLY, CDR2 FYNNEI.

The chain employs TRBV20-1 and TRBJ1-2, with D unclear. Trimming took 3 bases from V and 2 from J, leaving 25 bases between them. CDR3 size: 18 residues. Germline CDR1 DFQATT, CDR2 SNEGSKA (reference sequence). The CDR3 DNA reads as TGCAGTGCTAGTACGGCAGGCTCGCCCCAATCGCCGAACTATGGCTACACCTTC. The encoded protein is CSASTAGSPQSPNYGYTF.

This chain connects TRBV20-1 to TRBJ2-5, with D possibly matching TRBD2 (6 bases). The V end lost 3 bases, the J end lost 4 bases, and 15 bases lay between the germline ends. This CDR3 contains 14 residues. Germline V gene sequence: CDR1 DFQATT, CDR2 SNEGSKA (reference sequence). The CDR3 bases are TGCAGTGCTAGTATGACCGGGGGACCAGAGACCCAGTACTTC. Its protein product is CSASMTGGPETQYF.

V gene TRBV6-5 combines with J gene TRBJ1-2, with 9 bases matching TRBD1. The V and J ends lost 6 bases and 9 bases, in that order; junction bases with no gene match: 5. Germline-derived CDR1 and CDR2 are MNHEY and SVGAGI. The CDR3 is 12 residues long. CDR3 DNA: TGTGCCAGCAGCCCGGGACAGGGTAGCTACACCTTC. It is translated as CASSPGQGSYTF.

The chain couples TRBV24-1 to TRBJ2-1; TRBD1 might be the D (6 bases). This CDR3 contains 14 residues. Germline lookup yields CDR1 KGHDR and CDR2 SFDVKD. Trimming left V 4 bases short and J 4 bases short, with 10 bases between. The CDR3 DNA reads TGTGCCACCAGTGACCGGACAGTGTACAATGAGCAGTTCTTC. Encoded protein: CATSDRTVYNEQFF.

This chain links TRBV2 with TRBJ1-5; D is possibly TRBD1 (5 bases). This CDR3 spans 15 amino acids. Trimming left V 1 base short and J 0 bases short, with 7 bases between. Per the germline V gene, CDR1 is SNHLY and CDR2 is FYNNEI. The CDR3 bases are TGTGCCAGCAGTGAAGGACAGTATAGCAATCAGCCCCAGCATTTT. Its translation is CASSEGQYSNQPQHF.

The CDR3 loop reads CASSQVQGAGELFF. The CDR3 bases are TGCGCCAGCAGCCAAGTCCAGGGGGCCGGGGAGCTGTTTTTT. The chain links TRBV4-3 to TRBJ2-2; 7 nucleotides agree with TRBD1. Germline V CDR1 and CDR2: LGHNA, YSLEER. CDR3 length: 14 residues. V lost 1 base and J lost 6; bases outside the gene matches: 2.

The V call is TRBV5-4, the J call TRBJ1-6, with TRBD1 identical over 9 bases. The CDR3 is 15 residues long. The germline CDR1 and CDR2 sequences are SGHNT and YYREEE (reference sequence). Trimming took 1 base from V and 6 from J; bases not matched to a gene: 2. CDR3 amino acids: CASSLRGQGNSPLHF. The CDR3 DNA reads TGTGCCAGCAGCTTGAGGGGACAGGGTAATTCACCCCTCCACTTT.

V and J are TRBV9 and TRBJ1-4, with 10 bases lining up with TRBD1. V gave up 3 bases and J gave up 5 bases; unmatched junction bases: 4. The germline gives CDR1 SGDLS, CDR2 YYNGEE. CDR3 size: 15 residues. The CDR3 bases are TGTGCCAGCAGCGCCGGGACAGGGGTGAATGAAAAACTGTTTTTT. Its protein product is CASSAGTGVNEKLFF.

This chain links TRBV30 with TRBJ1-2; possibly TRBD1 for D (6 bases). The CDR3 extends over 16 amino acids. Trimming removed 0 bases at V and 6 bases at J, with 20 bases between. CDR1 and CDR2 (germline): GTSNPN, SVGIG (reference sequence). CDR3 nucleotides: TGTGCCTGGAGTGTACCAATATTACGGGGGGCGCATGGCTACACCTTC. This translates into CAWSVPILRGAHGYTF.

The chain carries TRBV4-2 and TRBJ1-5; no definite D call. V gave up 4 bases and J gave up 3 bases, with 7 bases separating them. The CDR3 covers 13 residues. Looked up from germline, CDR1 is LGHNA and CDR2 is YNFKEQ. The CDR3 protein is CASSLGNNQPQHF. As DNA, the CDR3 is TGTGCCAGCAGCCTGGGCAACAATCAGCCCCAGCATTTT.

The J gene is TRBJ1-2, the V gene TRBV11-2; 9 nucleotides line up with TRBD1. Germline V gene data show CDR1 as SGHAT and CDR2 as FQNNGV. The CDR3 is 17 residues long. The V segment lost 2 bases and the J segment 6 bases; nucleotides outside the gene matches: 13. The CDR3 DNA follows: TGTGCCAGCAGCTTAATTACCACAGGGGGCGCGTCGGATGGCTACACCTTC. Its translation: CASSLITTGGASDGYTF.

The chain couples TRBV23-1 to TRBJ2-7; TRBD1 agrees at 7 bases. TRBV23-1 is classed as an ORF, of uncertain function. The CDR3 contains 17 residues. The V segment lost 3 bases and the J segment 3 bases; nucleotides outside the gene matches: 14. CDR3 in amino acids: CASSHHDSGGTHYEQYF. As DNA, the CDR3 is TGCGCCAGCAGTCACCACGACTCAGGGGGAACCCACTACGAGCAGTACTTC.

This chain uses TRBV9 with TRBJ1-3, with 7 bases fitting TRBD1. V trimming: 5 bases; J trimming: 3 bases; junction bases outside the gene matches: 8. Germline lookup yields CDR1 SGDLS and CDR2 YYNGEE. The CDR3 has 15 amino acids. The CDR3 bases are TGTGCCAGCAGTCGAGAGGGACAGCGTGGAAACACCATATATTTT. Encoded protein: CASSREGQRGNTIYF.

The chain uses TRBV10-2 and TRBJ1-1, with D possibly matching TRBD1 (6 bases). The CDR3 extends over 14 amino acids. The ends were cut back, 9 bases at V and 1 base at J, with 15 bases in the middle. Germline V gene data show CDR1 as WSHSY and CDR2 as SAAADI. The CDR3 DNA is TGCGCCAGTAGAACAGGGAGGGCGAACACTGAAGCTTTCTTT. It translates to CASRTGRANTEAFF.

V gene TRBV7-9 combines with J gene TRBJ1-1; D is ambiguous. V was pared by 5 bases and J by 0 bases, with 10 bases between. CDR3 length: 14 residues. Germline values: CDR1 SEHNR, CDR2 FQNEAQ (reference sequence). Written as DNA, the CDR3 is TGTGCCAGCAGCCCGACACTCATGAACACTGAAGCTTTCTTT. This sequence encodes CASSPTLMNTEAFF.

The genes are TRBV11-1 and TRBJ2-5, with 10 bases fitting TRBD1. This CDR3 is 14 amino acids long. Trimming cost V 3 bases and J 4 bases; bases outside gene matches: 2. Germline loops: CDR1 SGHAT, CDR2 FQDESV (reference sequence). The CDR3 spells CASSLGTGVETQYF. The CDR3 region has the DNA TGTGCCAGCAGCTTGGGGACAGGGGTAGAGACCCAGTACTTC. The full variable domain, its missing parts supplied by reference TRBV11-1 and TRBJ2-5, is EAEVAQSPRYKITEKSQAVAFWCDPISGHATLYWYRQILGQGPELLVQFQDESVVDDSQLPKDRFSAERLKGVDSTLKIQPAELGDSAMYLCASSLGTGVETQYFGPGTRLLVL.

The V and J genes are TRBV3-1 (or the pseudogene TRBV3-2) and TRBJ2-3, with D tentatively TRBD1 (7 bases). There are 15 residues in the CDR3. V was clipped by 3 bases and J by 3 bases, with 13 bases between them. Germline-derived CDR1 and CDR2 are LGHDT and YNNKEL (reference sequence). The CDR3 coding sequence is TGTGCCAGCAGCCATCTGGCAGGGGGGACAGATACGCAGTATTTT. Translating it yields CASSHLAGGTDTQYF.

The DNA for the CDR3 is TGTGCCAGTAGTATTCAGCCGACAGGCGATGAAAAACTGTTTTTT. It is translated as CASSIQPTGDEKLFF. The rearrangement joins TRBV19 to TRBJ1-4; D is possibly TRBD1 (6 bases). CDR3 length: 15 amino acids. CDR1 LNHDA and CDR2 SQIVND come from the germline V gene (reference sequence). The V end was cut by 3 bases, the J end by 6 bases, with 14 bases between.

This chain uses TRBV9 with TRBJ2-7, with a possible D match to TRBD1 (6 bases). CDR3 size: 17 residues. Trimming cost V 2 bases and J 2 bases, with 20 bases left between them. CDR1 and CDR2 (germline): SGDLS, YYNGEE. The CDR3, as DNA: TGTGCCAGCAGCGTTGAAAAAGGGACAACGAACCCCTACGAGCAGTACTTC. This sequence encodes CASSVEKGTTNPYEQYF.

The rearrangement links TRBV7-6 to TRBJ1-2; 8 nucleotides align to TRBD1. V shed 1 base, J shed 7 bases, and the junction held 8 bases outside the gene matches. Germline V CDR1 and CDR2: SGHVS, FNYEAQ. This CDR3 is 15 amino acids long. The CDR3 sequence is CASSLETGALGGYTF. DNA for the CDR3: TGTGCCAGCAGCTTAGAGACAGGGGCCTTGGGTGGCTACACCTTC.

The rearrangement uses TRBV7-8 and TRBJ2-7, with 13 bases aligning to TRBD2. The V gene end was trimmed by 11 bases and the J gene end by 6 bases; junction bases not matched to a gene: 7. Germline V gene data show CDR1 as SGHVS and CDR2 as FQNEAQ. The CDR3 totals 13 residues. Here the CDR3 reads CAVRTSGGLEQYF. The CDR3 bases are TGTGCCGTCCGGACTAGCGGGGGCCTCGAGCAGTACTTC.

This clone turned up a few times. This chain connects TRBV4-1 to TRBJ1-1; D is unresolved. V was cut by 1 base and J by 0 bases, with 6 bases left in between. The CDR3 runs to 14 residues. Germline values: CDR1 MGHRA, CDR2 YSYEKL. For the CDR3, the DNA is TGCGCCAGCAGCCAAGTACAGCTGAACACTGAAGCTTTCTTT. This translates into CASSQVQLNTEAFF.

The V call is TRBV4-3, the J call TRBJ2-7; D is ambiguous. V lost 0 bases and J 4 bases, leaving 10 bases between the germline ends. There are 14 residues in the CDR3. The germline V gene encodes CDR1 LGHNA and CDR2 YSLEER. CDR3 amino acids: CASSQDLGRYEQYF. The DNA for the CDR3 is TGCGCCAGCAGCCAAGATCTGGGCAGGTACGAGCAGTACTTC.

This clone was observed a single time. The CDR3 nucleotides read TGTGCCAGCTCACCACGGGGTCTAAGGGGAGGGGACACTGAAGCTTTCTTT. It is translated as CASSPRGLRGGDTEAFF. The chain employs TRBV18 and TRBJ1-1; TRBD1 is a possible D gene (5 bases). Germline assignment: CDR1 KGHSH and CDR2 LQKENI. The CDR3 is made up of 17 amino acids. The ends were cut back, 1 base at V and 3 bases at J, with 18 bases in the middle.

The table lists this clone with a few counts. The gene calls are TRBV4-2 and TRBJ1-2; no clear D gene. The CDR3 has 16 residues. The germline gives CDR1 LGHNA, CDR2 YNFKEQ. The V gene lost 0 bases and the J gene lost 4 bases, with 15 bases spanning the gap. For the CDR3, the DNA is TGTGCCAGCAGCCAAGATTCGGCGGCAACCCCCTATGGCTACACCTTC. Protein product: CASSQDSAATPYGYTF.

V usage is TRBV11-2 and J usage is TRBJ1-1, with unresolved D. Trimming cost V 4 bases and J 0 bases, with 18 bases left between them. The germline V gene has CDR1 SGHAT and CDR2 FQNNGV. CDR3 length: 17 residues. The CDR3 reads CASSWAMRAQMNTEAFF. The CDR3 coding sequence is TGTGCCAGCAGCTGGGCGATGAGGGCGCAAATGAACACTGAAGCTTTCTTT. The complete variable domain, with remaining parts taken from reference TRBV11-2 and TRBJ1-1, reads EAGVAQSPRYKIIEKRQSVAFWCNPISGHATLYWYQQILGQGPKLLIQFQNNGVVDDSQLPKDRFSAERLKGVDSTLKIQPAKLEDSAVYLCASSWAMRAQMNTEAFFGQGTRLTVV.

V usage is TRBV6-2 or TRBV6-3 and J usage is TRBJ1-2; D not certain. This CDR3 is 13 amino acids long. CDR1 is MNHEY and CDR2 is SVGEGT in the germline V gene. Trimming pared 6 bases from V and 8 bases from J, leaving 16 bases between. CDR3 residues: CASSLIGLPGYTF. Here the CDR3 DNA reads TGTGCCAGCAGCCTCATCGGTTTGCCGGGCTACACCTTC.

This clone was found a few times. This chain links TRBV7-6 with TRBJ2-7; the match to TRBD1 covers 8 bases. Germline values: CDR1 SGHVS, CDR2 FNYEAQ. This CDR3 contains 15 residues. Trimming at V came to 5 bases and at J to 0 bases, leaving 6 bases not matched to a gene. CDR3 region: CASSPGQGSSYEQYF. The CDR3 nucleotides are TGTGCCAGCAGCCCAGGACAGGGAAGCTCCTACGAGCAGTACTTC.